This T cell receptor beta chain came from a study of spatial heterogeneity in lung cancer. Overall study: Each time, sequencing found more beta-chain sequences than alpha-chain sequences. As counted in raw reads, each unique TCR and UMI combination appeared more than ten times on average.

The CDR3 consists of 16 residues. Germline V CDR1 and CDR2: SGHRS, YFSETQ. Trimming took off 2 bases at V and 0 bases at J, with 12 bases between the two ends. In the library, each TCR cDNA molecule bore its own unique molecular identifier. In TCRdb, the 5' RACE reads were re-called with MiXCR into one record per CDR3 protein. The sample includes around 30,000 distinct CDR3 sequences, 8.4% seen only once; the top ten take approximately 35%. As for time point: sample taken at primary tumor resection. Whole RNA from tumor, nontumor lung or frozen PBMC was sequenced unsorted. Untreated early-stage non-small cell lung cancer patients, some 70 in total, were the donors.

The TCR sequence derives from a female donor with early-stage non-small cell lung cancer. V is TRBV5-1 and J is TRBJ1-3; D unresolved. The specimen comprised PBMCs, sampled at surgery. CDR3 sequence: CASSFTGVYSGNTIYF. The CDR3 coding sequence is TGCGCCAGCAGCTTTACCGGAGTTTACTCTGGAAACACCATATATTTT.